Shown below are 28 T cell receptor beta chains from a single sample sequenced in a study of CD8 T cells in Susac syndrome. RNA, at 0.5 to 1 ug, was reverse transcribed with random hexamers. TCRdb reprocessed the immunoSEQ multiplex PCR reads via MiXCR and lists one record per CDR3 protein. The sample has some 200,000 distinct CDR3 sequences, 95% seen once. The specimen was CD4+ T cells from PBMCs. Receptor source: a human donor with Susac syndrome.

CDR3 nucleotide sequence: TGTGCCAGTAGTATTCGACTCGACGCAGGGGGAAAGACTGAAGCTTTCTTT. This translates into CASSIRLDAGGKTEAFF. V and J are TRBV19 and TRBJ1-1, with 7 nucleotides matching TRBD1. V shed 3 bases and J 5 bases; nucleotides not matched to a gene: 15. Germline V lookup: CDR1 LNHDA, CDR2 SQIVND (reference sequence). This CDR3 is built from 17 residues.

This rearrangement joins TRBV2 to TRBJ1-4; TRBD1 is a possible D gene (5 bases). Germline lookup yields CDR1 SNHLY and CDR2 FYNNEI. Trimming removed 5 bases from V and 11 bases from J, with 24 bases in between. The CDR3 extends over 16 amino acids. CDR3 DNA: TGTGCCAGCAGTCAAGGGTCGAAAGGGGCTGGGGAGAAACTGTTTTTT. Amino acids: CASSQGSKGAGEKLFF.

The chain uses TRBV7-9 and TRBJ2-5; 10 bases line up with TRBD1. V dropped 6 bases and J dropped 4; count of bases not matched to a gene: 8. The CDR3 totals 15 residues. CDR1 is SEHNR, CDR2 FQNEAQ, per germline (reference sequence). The CDR3 loop is CASRRDRGVRETQYF. CDR3 DNA sequence: TGTGCCAGCAGAAGGGACAGGGGTGTCCGAGAGACCCAGTACTTC.

This chain uses TRBV3-1 with TRBJ2-5; TRBD2 matches 8 bases. V gave up 4 bases and J gave up 3 bases; unmatched junction bases: 13. The CDR3 has 17 amino acids. Looked up from germline, CDR1 is LGHDT and CDR2 is YNNKEL (reference sequence). Here the CDR3 DNA reads TGTGCCAGCAGCCTAAGGGCCCTAGCGGGTTCTAAAGAGACCCAGTACTTC. Translation gives CASSLRALAGSKETQYF.

Here the CDR3 reads CASSLHPSGGVGELFF. The CDR3 coding sequence is TGTGCCAGCAGCTTGCATCCTAGCGGGGGGGTCGGGGAGCTGTTTTTT. The chain couples TRBV5-4 to TRBJ2-2, with 12 bases fitting TRBD2. Germline trimming cut 1 base from V and 7 bases from J; bases unmatched to any gene: 5. Germline lookup yields CDR1 SGHNT and CDR2 YYREEE (reference sequence). The CDR3 length is 16 residues.

This chain connects TRBV28 to TRBJ1-2; TRBD1 is a possible D gene (5 bases). The V and J ends lost 4 bases and 7 bases respectively, with 16 bases between them. The CDR3 consists of 14 residues. Germline CDR1 reads MDHEN; CDR2 reads SYDVKM. CDR3 sequence: CASSSPGNLGGYTF. CDR3 bases: TGTGCCAGCAGTTCACCAGGGAACCTGGGTGGCTACACCTTC.

CDR3 nucleotide sequence: TGTGCCAGCAGTTTAAACAGCGGGGGGGGATACAATGAGCAGTTCTTC. This gives the protein CASSLNSGGGYNEQFF. The rearrangement uses TRBV27 and TRBJ2-1; 10 nucleotides match TRBD2. The trim removed 2 bases at V and 4 bases at J, leaving 5 bases unmatched. The CDR3 runs 16 residues. Germline V gene lookup returns CDR1 MNHEY and CDR2 SMNVEV (reference sequence).

The V call is TRBV7-8, the J call TRBJ2-5, with 10 bases matching TRBD2. Trimming cost V 3 bases and J 5 bases; bases outside gene matches: 6. The germline gives CDR1 SGHVS, CDR2 FQNEAQ. The CDR3 has 15 residues. The CDR3, as DNA: TGTGCCAGCAGCTTGGGACTAGCGCAGTCGGAGACCCAGTACTTC. It is translated as CASSLGLAQSETQYF.

The genes are TRBV12-3 or TRBV12-4 and TRBJ2-3, with D uncertain. The CDR3 runs to 16 residues. Trimming shortened V by 6 bases and J by 0 bases, and 16 bases separated the two germline ends. The CDR3 DNA is TGTGCCAGCAGCCTCCAGCGACCTGCTAGCACAGATACGCAGTATTTT. This gives the protein CASSLQRPASTDTQYF.

The chain recombines TRBV3-1 with TRBJ2-7, with D perhaps matching TRBD2 (6 bases). Trimming shortened V by 4 bases and J by 7 bases, and 20 bases separated the two germline ends. CDR3 size: 15 residues. Per germline, CDR1 LGHDT and CDR2 YNNKEL (reference sequence). The CDR3 spells CASSLSGTRAGEQYF. The CDR3 nucleotides are TGTGCCAGCAGCCTGTCCGGGACCCGGGCGGGGGAGCAGTACTTC.

This clonotype came up once. CDR3: CASSLARDWYNEQFF. The CDR3 nucleotides read TGTGCCAGCAGTTTAGCGCGGGACTGGTACAATGAGCAGTTCTTC. The V and J genes are TRBV12-3 or TRBV12-4 and TRBJ2-1, with a tentative D call TRBD2 (6 bases). This CDR3 region has 15 residues. The V gene lost 0 bases and the J gene lost 4 bases, with 10 bases spanning the gap.

The chain has TRBV27 and TRBJ1-5; 9 bases agree with TRBD1. This CDR3 has 14 amino acids. Germline CDR1 MNHEY, CDR2 SMNVEV (reference sequence). Trimming removed 6 bases from V and 5 bases from J; junction bases left unmatched: 5. CDR3 in amino acids: CASRGTGRYQPQHF. The CDR3 DNA follows: TGTGCCAGCAGAGGGACAGGGAGGTATCAGCCCCAGCATTTT.

The rearrangement links TRBV4-3 to TRBJ2-7; 7 bases map to TRBD1. From germline, CDR1 is LGHNA and CDR2 YSLEER. Trimming cost V 4 bases and J 2 bases; bases outside gene matches: 5. The CDR3 contains 14 residues. The DNA for the CDR3 is TGCGCCAGCAGCCGCCGGACAGGCGCCTACGAGCAGTACTTC. Protein product: CASSRRTGAYEQYF.

This sequence joins TRBV7-9 and TRBJ2-4; D is perhaps TRBD2 (6 bases). The CDR3 sequence is 17 residues long. Trimming cost V 5 bases and J 0 bases, with 17 bases left between them. Per germline, CDR1 SEHNR and CDR2 FQNEAQ (reference sequence). The CDR3 DNA reads as TGTGCCAGCAGCCCTTGGCGGGGTTTCCTAGCCAAAAACATTCAGTACTTC. Its translation: CASSPWRGFLAKNIQYF.

The J gene is TRBJ2-5, the V gene TRBV15; D perhaps matches TRBD1 (6 bases). Germline V gene sequence: CDR1 LNHNV, CDR2 YYDKDF (reference sequence). There are 15 residues in the CDR3. Trimming left V 1 base short and J 1 base short, with 10 bases between. The CDR3 is CATSRVPGAQETQYF. CDR3 bases: TGTGCCACCAGCAGAGTCCCAGGGGCCCAAGAGACCCAGTACTTC. The full variable domain, completed using reference TRBV15 and TRBJ2-5, is DAMVIQNPRYQVTQFGKPVTLSCSQTLNHNVMYWYQQKSSQAPKLLFHYYDKDFNNEADTPDNFQSRRPNTSFCFLDIRSPGLGDTAMYLCATSRVPGAQETQYFGPGTRLLVL.

The chain recombines TRBV24-1 with TRBJ2-3; tentative D call: TRBD2 (5 bases). The CDR3 spans 14 residues. The germline V gene has CDR1 KGHDR and CDR2 SFDVKD. Trimming shortened V by 4 bases and J by 2 bases, and 9 bases separated the two germline ends. CDR3 loop: CATSEGRPTDTQYF. CDR3 DNA: TGTGCCACCAGTGAGGGGAGACCCACAGATACGCAGTATTTT.

This clonotype was observed once. This chain links TRBV11-2 with TRBJ1-1; D is undetermined. The germline V gene has CDR1 SGHAT and CDR2 FQNNGV. The CDR3 runs to 14 residues. The germline V and J ends were trimmed by 1 base and 5 bases, with 11 bases remaining between them. CDR3 nucleotide sequence: TGTGCCAGCAGCTTAGTAGGGCGAGAGACTGAAGCTTTCTTT. It yields the protein CASSLVGRETEAFF.

V gene TRBV5-1 combines with J gene TRBJ2-5, with TRBD2 as a possible D gene (5 bases). The CDR3 spans 13 residues. V was pared by 5 bases and J by 5 bases, with 13 bases between. Looked up from germline, CDR1 is SGHRS and CDR2 is YFSETQ. In DNA form, the CDR3 reads TGCGCCAGCAGTCGGGCCAGAGGGGAGACCCAGTACTTC. Its protein is CASSRARGETQYF.

The V gene is TRBV14, the J gene TRBJ2-7; a possible D gene is TRBD2 (5 bases). The V end lost 1 base, the J end lost 4 bases, and 8 bases lay between the germline ends. Germline CDR1 is SGHDN and CDR2 is FVKESK. CDR3 size: 13 residues. CDR3 DNA: TGTGCCAGCAGCCAAGGGCCGGGGTACGAGCAGTACTTC. It translates to CASSQGPGYEQYF.

The chain is built from TRBV7-2 and TRBJ2-4, with 11 bases that match TRBD2. Germline V gives CDR1 SGHTA, CDR2 FQGNSA. The CDR3 has 17 residues. V shed 0 bases and J 1 base; nucleotides not matched to a gene: 2. This chain's CDR3 is CASSLASSGGAKNIQYF. The CDR3 region has the DNA TGTGCCAGCAGCTTAGCCTCTAGCGGGGGGGCCAAAAACATTCAGTACTTC.

The sample holds one count of this clonotype. The gene calls are TRBV19 and TRBJ2-3, with D possibly TRBD2 on 5 matching bases. The CDR3 extends over 15 amino acids. Trimming removed 3 bases from V and 2 bases from J, with 12 bases in between. The germline gives CDR1 LNHDA, CDR2 SQIVND (reference sequence). The CDR3 spells CASSMIRTHTDTQYF. CDR3 bases: TGTGCCAGTAGTATGATTAGGACTCACACAGATACGCAGTATTTT.

The chain is built from TRBV15 and TRBJ1-1, with 9 bases matching TRBD1. The CDR3 is 13 residues long. Germline V lookup: CDR1 LNHNV, CDR2 YYDKDF (reference sequence). V dropped 1 base and J dropped 10; count of bases not matched to a gene: 4. The CDR3 is CATSRAGTGRAFF. The CDR3 DNA follows: TGTGCCACCAGCAGAGCCGGGACAGGGAGAGCTTTCTTT.

The sample holds one count of this clonotype. The chain uses TRBV29-1 and TRBJ1-4, with a possible D match to TRBD1 (5 bases). This CDR3 comprises 12 residues. V dropped 6 bases and J dropped 3 bases, with 8 bases sitting between them. Germline V gene data show CDR1 as SQVTM and CDR2 as ANQGSEA. CDR3 region: CSVRVPNEKLFF. In DNA form, the CDR3 reads TGCAGCGTCAGGGTGCCTAATGAAAAACTGTTTTTT.

The chain uses TRBV20-1 and TRBJ2-2, with no clear D. The CDR3 has 13 residues. Germline values: CDR1 DFQATT, CDR2 SNEGSKA (reference sequence). V dropped 5 bases and J dropped 6 bases, with 13 bases sitting between them. In DNA, the CDR3 is TGCAGTGCTCCCAAAACCCTCGCCGGGGAGCTGTTTTTT. Its protein product is CSAPKTLAGELFF.

The chain combines TRBV29-1 with TRBJ2-3, with D possibly being TRBD2 (6 bases). CDR1 and CDR2 from the germline V gene are SQVTM and ANQGSEA. V lost 8 bases and J lost 6, with 15 bases in between. This CDR3 has 12 amino acids. CDR3 amino acids: CSPASGGDTQYF. DNA of the CDR3: TGCAGCCCGGCTTCAGGAGGGGATACGCAGTATTTT.

In this sample, this clonotype turned up once. The J gene is TRBJ1-4, the V gene TRBV30; maybe TRBD1 (5 bases). This CDR3 has 14 residues. CDR1 and CDR2 from the germline V gene are GTSNPN and SVGIG (reference sequence). V gave up 0 bases and J gave up 7 bases, with 12 bases separating them. CDR3 DNA sequence: TGTGCCTGGAGTGTTGGGGGAGGTGGTGAAAAACTGTTTTTT. Protein: CAWSVGGGGEKLFF.

The J gene is TRBJ2-1, the V gene TRBV20-1; 8 bases agree with TRBD2. This CDR3 comprises 14 residues. Germline CDR1 is DFQATT and CDR2 is SNEGSKA (reference sequence). The V segment lost 3 bases and the J segment 2 bases; nucleotides outside the gene matches: 3. In DNA form, the CDR3 reads TGCAGTGCTAGCGGGGGGGCTCCCTACAATGAGCAGTTCTTC. Residues: CSASGGAPYNEQFF.

The DNA of the CDR3 is TGCGCCAGCGCCGCGGCAGGGCACTATGGCTACACCTTC. Its protein is CASAAAGHYGYTF. The chain joins TRBV5-1 to TRBJ1-2; tentatively, D is TRBD1 (5 bases). Trimming cost V 7 bases and J 3 bases, with 13 bases left between them. In germline, CDR1 is SGHRS, CDR2 YFSETQ. The CDR3 is 13 residues long.